This T cell receptor beta chain was documented in a study of CD8 T cells in ankylosing spondylitis. Findings of the study overall: Disease-linked clones were reportedly significantly enriched in matched ankylosing spondylitis synovial fluid. CD8+ by phenotype, disease-linked clones were relatively rare in peripheral blood. Past studies reported some motif variants in reactive arthritis synovial fluid and blood.

Remarks on this clonotype: Its target is not known.

Quantitative 5'-RACE was performed with molecular barcodes, and it yielded the TCR beta libraries. TCRdb reanalysed the 5' RACE reads using MiXCR and keeps one entry per CDR3 protein. The data contain some 150,000 distinct CDR3 sequences, 40% to 50% of them singletons. The ends were cut back, 2 bases at V and 3 bases at J, with 18 bases in the middle. Germline V CDR1 and CDR2: LNHDA, SQIVND (reference sequence). The CDR3 sequence is 17 residues long. The specimen was synovial fluid, either unsorted or a sorted T cell fraction (not recorded which). This TCR came from a male donor with ankylosing spondylitis. The rearrangement links TRBV19 to TRBJ2-3; D might be TRBD2 (6 bases). The CDR3 DNA follows: TGTGCCAGTAGTATACGGGACTCCGTTACAACTACAGATACGCAGTATTTT. Its protein is CASSIRDSVTTTDTQYF.